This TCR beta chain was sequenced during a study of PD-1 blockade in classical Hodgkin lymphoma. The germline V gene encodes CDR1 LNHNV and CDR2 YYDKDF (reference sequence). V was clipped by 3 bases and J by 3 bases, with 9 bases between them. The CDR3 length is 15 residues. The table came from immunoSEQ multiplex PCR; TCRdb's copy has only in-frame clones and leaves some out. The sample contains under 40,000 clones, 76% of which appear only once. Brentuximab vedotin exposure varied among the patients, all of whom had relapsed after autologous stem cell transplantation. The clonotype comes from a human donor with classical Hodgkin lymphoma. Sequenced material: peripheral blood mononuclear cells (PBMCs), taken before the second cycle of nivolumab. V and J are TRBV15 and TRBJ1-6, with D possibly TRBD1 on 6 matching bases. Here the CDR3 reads CATSSGDNYNSPLHF. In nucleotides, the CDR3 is TGTGCCACCAGCAGTGGGGACAACTATAATTCACCCCTCCACTTT.